This T cell receptor (beta chain) emerged from a study of CD8 T cells in ankylosing spondylitis. Study-level findings and limits: Peripheral blood samples showed relatively rare disease-linked clones, and these clones were CD8+.

One entry per CDR3 protein, called by TCRdb with MiXCR from the 5' RACE reads. The table includes 300,000 to 350,000 distinct CDR3 sequences, roughly 14% detected once. V lost 6 bases, J lost 8 bases, and 6 bases stayed unmatched. The CDR3 length is 12 residues. A few counts support this clonotype. Its antigen is not known. The sample taken for sequencing was blood, either unsorted or a sorted T cell fraction (not recorded which). The rearrangement uses TRBV12-3 or TRBV12-4 and TRBJ2-7; 8 positions match TRBD2. This TCR came from a male donor with ankylosing spondylitis or in good health (not recorded which). This chain's CDR3 is CASSYTSGQQYF. The CDR3 DNA reads as TGTGCCAGCAGCTATACTAGCGGCCAGCAGTACTTC.